This T cell receptor beta chain was identified in a study of blood T cells in healthy people across ages. A second PCR of 7 to 11 cycles used a sample-barcoded 5' primer and a J-beta primer mix. TCRdb called the 5' RACE reads again in MiXCR, with one record for every CDR3 protein. The table has around 1,100,000 distinct CDR3 sequences, 30% to 40% seen once; the top ten hold less than 15%. This clonotype has a handful of counts. This TCR derives from a man aged 18 to 30 in good health. The sample taken for sequencing was blood.

The chain's CDR3 is CASRAEYNEQYF. DNA of the CDR3: TGTGCCAGCAGGGCCGAATACAATGAGCAGTACTTC. V usage is TRBV6-5 and J usage is TRBJ2-7; no clear D gene. CDR1 MNHEY and CDR2 SVGAGI come from the germline V gene. Between the trimmed V and J ends, which lost 6 bases and 7 bases, there was a span of 13 bases. The CDR3 totals 12 residues.